This T cell receptor beta chain was profiled in a study of shared clonotypes between healthy human individuals. Study in general: CD4 naive and memory got three plates each, CD8 naive two, CD8 memory one.

TCRdb's table, derived via immunoSEQ multiplex PCR, lists solely in-frame clones and lacks some. Of roughly 2.5 million clones listed, more than 90% are singletons. This CDR3 is built from 13 residues. The germline CDR1 and CDR2 sequences are SNHLY and FYNNEI. The V end lost 8 bases, the J end lost 4 bases, and 13 bases lay between the germline ends. What was sequenced was naive CD4+ T cells sorted from blood. Subset here: CD45RA+ positively selected. This sequence was found in a man aged 18 to 29 in good health. The V call is TRBV2, the J call TRBJ2-3; possibly TRBD1 for D (5 bases). The CDR3 coding sequence is TGTGCCAGCCCGGAAGGGGTATCAGATACGCAGTATTTT. Protein sequence: CASPEGVSDTQYF.